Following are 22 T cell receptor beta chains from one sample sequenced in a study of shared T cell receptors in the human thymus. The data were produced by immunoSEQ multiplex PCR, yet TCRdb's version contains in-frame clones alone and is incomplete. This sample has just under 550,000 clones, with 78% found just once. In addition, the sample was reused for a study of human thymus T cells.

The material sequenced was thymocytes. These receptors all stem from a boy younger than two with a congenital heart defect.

The DNA of the CDR3 is TGTGCCAGCAGTGACCCCGGGAGGGTTAGCAATCAGCCCCAGCATTTT. It codes for CASSDPGRVSNQPQHF. The V and J genes are TRBV6-1 and TRBJ1-5; D not resolved. The length of the CDR3 is 16 residues. V dropped 3 bases and J dropped 0 bases, with 12 bases sitting between them. Germline assignment: CDR1 MNHNS and CDR2 SASEGT.

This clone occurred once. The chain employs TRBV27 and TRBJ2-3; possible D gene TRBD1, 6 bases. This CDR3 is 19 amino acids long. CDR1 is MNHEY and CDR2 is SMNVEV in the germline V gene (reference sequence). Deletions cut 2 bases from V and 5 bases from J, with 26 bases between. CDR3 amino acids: CASSLVPSRQEAVLDTQYF. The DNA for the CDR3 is TGTGCCAGCAGTTTAGTCCCCTCTCGACAGGAAGCAGTACTAGATACGCAGTATTTT.

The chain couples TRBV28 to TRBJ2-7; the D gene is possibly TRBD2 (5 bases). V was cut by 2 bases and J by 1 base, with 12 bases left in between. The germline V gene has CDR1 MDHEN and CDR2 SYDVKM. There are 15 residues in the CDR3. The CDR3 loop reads CASSLIAGTSYEQYF. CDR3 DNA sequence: TGTGCCAGCAGTTTAATCGCGGGCACATCCTACGAGCAGTACTTC.

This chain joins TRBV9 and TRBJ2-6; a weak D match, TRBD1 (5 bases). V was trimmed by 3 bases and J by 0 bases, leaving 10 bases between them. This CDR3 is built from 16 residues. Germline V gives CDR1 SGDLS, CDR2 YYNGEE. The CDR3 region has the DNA TGTGCCAGCAGCGAGAAGGGGTTCTCTGGGGCCAACGTCCTGACTTTC. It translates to CASSEKGFSGANVLTF.

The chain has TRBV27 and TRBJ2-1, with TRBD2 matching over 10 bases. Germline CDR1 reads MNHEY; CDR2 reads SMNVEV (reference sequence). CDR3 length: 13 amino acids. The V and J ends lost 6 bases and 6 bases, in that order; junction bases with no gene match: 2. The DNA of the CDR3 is TGTGCCAGCAGCTGGACTAGCGGCAATGAGCAGTTCTTC. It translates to CASSWTSGNEQFF.

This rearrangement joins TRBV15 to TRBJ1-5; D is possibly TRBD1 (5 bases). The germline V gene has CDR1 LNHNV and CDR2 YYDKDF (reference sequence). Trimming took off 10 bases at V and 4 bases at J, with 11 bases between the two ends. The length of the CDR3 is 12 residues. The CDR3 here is CAIAGRNQPQHF. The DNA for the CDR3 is TGTGCCATCGCGGGGCGAAATCAGCCCCAGCATTTT.

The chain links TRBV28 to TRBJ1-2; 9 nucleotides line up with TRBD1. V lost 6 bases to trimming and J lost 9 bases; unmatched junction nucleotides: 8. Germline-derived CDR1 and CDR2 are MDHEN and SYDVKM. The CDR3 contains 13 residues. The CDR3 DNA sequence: TGTGCCAGCAGATCTACAGGGGGCGCGTGCTACACCTTC. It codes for CASRSTGGACYTF.

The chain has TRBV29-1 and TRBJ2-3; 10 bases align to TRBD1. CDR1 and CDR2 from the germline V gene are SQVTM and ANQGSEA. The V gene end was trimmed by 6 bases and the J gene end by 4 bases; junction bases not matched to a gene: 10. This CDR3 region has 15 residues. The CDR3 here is CSVAPGQGPPDTQYF. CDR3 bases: TGCAGCGTCGCCCCGGGACAGGGGCCCCCAGATACGCAGTATTTT.

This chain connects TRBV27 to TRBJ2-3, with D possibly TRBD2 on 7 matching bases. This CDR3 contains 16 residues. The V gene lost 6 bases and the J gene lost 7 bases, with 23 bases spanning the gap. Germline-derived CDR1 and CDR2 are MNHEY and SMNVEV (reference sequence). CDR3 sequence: CASSSFRQRDTYTQYF. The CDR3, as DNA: TGTGCCAGCAGCAGCTTTCGTCAGCGGGACACTTATACGCAGTATTTT.

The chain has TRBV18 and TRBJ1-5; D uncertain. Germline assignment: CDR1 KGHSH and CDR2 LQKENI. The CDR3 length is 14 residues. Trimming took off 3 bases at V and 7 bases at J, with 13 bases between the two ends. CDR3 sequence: CASSPLGREQPQHF. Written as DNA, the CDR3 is TGTGCCAGCTCACCCCTTGGGAGGGAGCAGCCCCAGCATTTT.

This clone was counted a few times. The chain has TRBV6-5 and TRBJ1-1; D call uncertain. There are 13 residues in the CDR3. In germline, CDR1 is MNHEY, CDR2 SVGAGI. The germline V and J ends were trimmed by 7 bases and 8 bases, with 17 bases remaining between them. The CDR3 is CASNLRPTGEAFF. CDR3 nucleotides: TGTGCCAGCAATTTACGGCCTACCGGGGAAGCTTTCTTT.

The DNA for the CDR3 is TGTGCCAGCAGCGTAGGCGTCGGGAGGGCCTTACCCGGTGGAACAGATACGCAGTATTTT. It specifies CASSVGVGRALPGGTDTQYF. V usage is TRBV9 and J usage is TRBJ2-3; 8 bases line up with TRBD2. Unmatched junction bases numbered 18, after V lost 0 bases and J lost 3 bases. Per the germline V gene, CDR1 is SGDLS and CDR2 is YYNGEE. The CDR3 consists of 20 residues.

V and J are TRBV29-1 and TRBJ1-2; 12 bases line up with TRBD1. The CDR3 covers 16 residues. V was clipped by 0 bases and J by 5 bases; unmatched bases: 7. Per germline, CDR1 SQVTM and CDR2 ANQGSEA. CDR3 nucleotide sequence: TGCAGCGTTGAAGATCCGGGACAGGGGGCGTCTTATGGCTACACCTTC. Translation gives CSVEDPGQGASYGYTF.

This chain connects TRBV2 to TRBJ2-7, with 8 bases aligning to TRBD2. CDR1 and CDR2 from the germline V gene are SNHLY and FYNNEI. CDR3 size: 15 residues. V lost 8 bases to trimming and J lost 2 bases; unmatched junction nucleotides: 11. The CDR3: CASAKGVAGPYEQYF. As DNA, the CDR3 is TGTGCCAGCGCAAAAGGGGTAGCGGGACCCTACGAGCAGTACTTC.

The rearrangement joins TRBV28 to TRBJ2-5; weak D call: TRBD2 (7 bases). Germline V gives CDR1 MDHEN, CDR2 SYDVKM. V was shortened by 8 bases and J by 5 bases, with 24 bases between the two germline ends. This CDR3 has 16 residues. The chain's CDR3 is CASAPRGAGLEETQYF. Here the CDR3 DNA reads TGTGCCAGCGCTCCCCGGGGGGCGGGATTAGAGGAGACCCAGTACTTC.

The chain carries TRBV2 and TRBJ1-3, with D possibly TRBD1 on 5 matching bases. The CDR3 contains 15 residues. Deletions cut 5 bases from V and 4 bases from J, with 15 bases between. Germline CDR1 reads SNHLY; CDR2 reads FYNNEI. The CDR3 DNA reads TGTGCCAGCAGTCCTTACAGGTCCCCGGGAAACACCATATATTTT. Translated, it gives CASSPYRSPGNTIYF.

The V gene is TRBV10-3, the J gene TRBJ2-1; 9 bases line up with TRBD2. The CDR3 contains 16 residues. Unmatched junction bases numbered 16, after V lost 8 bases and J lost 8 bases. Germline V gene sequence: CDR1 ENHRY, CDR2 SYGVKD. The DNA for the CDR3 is TGTGCCATCCAGTTAGGTGGGCTAGCGGGAAAGTATGAGCAGTTCTTC. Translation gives CAIQLGGLAGKYEQFF.

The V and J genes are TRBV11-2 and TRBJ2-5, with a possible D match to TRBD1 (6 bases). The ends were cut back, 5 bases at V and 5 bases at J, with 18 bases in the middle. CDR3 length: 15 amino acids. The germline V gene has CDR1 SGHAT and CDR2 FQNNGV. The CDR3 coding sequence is TGTGCCAGCAGCCCCCGGCAGGGGATGGTGGAGACCCAGTACTTC. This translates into CASSPRQGMVETQYF.

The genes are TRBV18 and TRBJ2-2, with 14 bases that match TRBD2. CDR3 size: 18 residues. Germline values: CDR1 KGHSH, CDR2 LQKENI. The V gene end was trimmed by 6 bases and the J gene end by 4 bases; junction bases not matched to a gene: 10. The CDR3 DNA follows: TGTGCCAGCTCGACCGGGACTAGCGGGAGATTTGGCACCGGGGAGCTGTTTTTT. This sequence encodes CASSTGTSGRFGTGELFF.

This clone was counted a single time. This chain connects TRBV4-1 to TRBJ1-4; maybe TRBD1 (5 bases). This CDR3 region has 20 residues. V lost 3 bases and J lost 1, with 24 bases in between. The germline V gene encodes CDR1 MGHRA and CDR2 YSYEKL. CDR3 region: CASSQPAGPLTWGTNEKLFF. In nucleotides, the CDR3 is TGCGCCAGCAGCCAGCCCGCGGGACCGCTTACCTGGGGAACTAATGAAAAACTGTTTTTT.

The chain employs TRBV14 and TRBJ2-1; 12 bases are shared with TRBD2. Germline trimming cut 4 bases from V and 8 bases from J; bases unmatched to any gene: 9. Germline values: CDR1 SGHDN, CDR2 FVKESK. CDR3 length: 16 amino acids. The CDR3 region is CASSLNRTSGIDEQFF. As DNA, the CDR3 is TGTGCCAGCAGCCTTAACAGGACTAGCGGGATAGATGAGCAGTTCTTC.

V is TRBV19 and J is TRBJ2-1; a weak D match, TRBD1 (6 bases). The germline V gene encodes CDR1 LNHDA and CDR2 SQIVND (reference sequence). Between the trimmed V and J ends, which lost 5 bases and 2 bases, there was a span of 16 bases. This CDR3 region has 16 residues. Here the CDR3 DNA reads TGTGCCAGTAGTTTCCCGGGACACCCCCCCTACAATGAGCAGTTCTTC. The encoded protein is CASSFPGHPPYNEQFF.